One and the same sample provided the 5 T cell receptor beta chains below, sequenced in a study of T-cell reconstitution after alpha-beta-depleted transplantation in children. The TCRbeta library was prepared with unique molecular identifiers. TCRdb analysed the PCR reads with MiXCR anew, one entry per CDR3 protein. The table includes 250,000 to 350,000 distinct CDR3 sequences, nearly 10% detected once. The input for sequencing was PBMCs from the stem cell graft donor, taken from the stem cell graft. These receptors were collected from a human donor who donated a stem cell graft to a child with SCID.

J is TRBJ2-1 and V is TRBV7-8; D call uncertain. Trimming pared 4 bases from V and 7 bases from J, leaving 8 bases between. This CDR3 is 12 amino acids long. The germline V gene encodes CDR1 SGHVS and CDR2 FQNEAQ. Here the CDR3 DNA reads TGTGCCAGCAGCTCCAGCAGGAATGAGCAGTTCTTC. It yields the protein CASSSSRNEQFF. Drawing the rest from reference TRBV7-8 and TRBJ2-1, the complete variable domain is GAGVSQSPRYKVAKRGQDVALRCDPISGHVSLFWYQQALGQGPEFLTYFQNEAQLDKSGLPSDRFFAERPEGSVSTLKIQRTQQEDSAVYLCASSSSRNEQFFGPGTRLTVL.

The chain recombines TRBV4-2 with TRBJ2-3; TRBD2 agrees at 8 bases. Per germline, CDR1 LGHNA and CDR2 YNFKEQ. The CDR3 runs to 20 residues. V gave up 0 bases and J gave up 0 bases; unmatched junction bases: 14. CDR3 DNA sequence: TGTGCCAGCAGCCAAGATTTAAGCATATCGGGGGGGCCAAGCACAGATACGCAGTATTTT. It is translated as CASSQDLSISGGPSTDTQYF.

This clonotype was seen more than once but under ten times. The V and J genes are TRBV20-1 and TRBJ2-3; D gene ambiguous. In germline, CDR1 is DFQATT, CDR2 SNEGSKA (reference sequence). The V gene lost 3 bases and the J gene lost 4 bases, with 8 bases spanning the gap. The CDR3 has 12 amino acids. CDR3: CSASFLADTQYF. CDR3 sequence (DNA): TGCAGTGCTAGTTTTCTGGCAGATACGCAGTATTTT.

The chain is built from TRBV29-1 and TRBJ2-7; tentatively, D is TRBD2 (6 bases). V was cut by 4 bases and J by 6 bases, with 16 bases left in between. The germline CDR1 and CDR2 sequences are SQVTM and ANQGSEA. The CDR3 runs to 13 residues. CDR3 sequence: CSVGGLARREQYF. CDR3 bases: TGCAGCGTTGGAGGTCTAGCGAGGCGCGAGCAGTACTTC.

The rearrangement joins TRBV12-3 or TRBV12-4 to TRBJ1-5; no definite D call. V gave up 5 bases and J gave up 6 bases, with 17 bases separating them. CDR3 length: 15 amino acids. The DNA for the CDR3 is TGTGCCAGCAGTACTAACCCTTCTCCGAGTCAGCCCCAGCATTTT. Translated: CASSTNPSPSQPQHF.